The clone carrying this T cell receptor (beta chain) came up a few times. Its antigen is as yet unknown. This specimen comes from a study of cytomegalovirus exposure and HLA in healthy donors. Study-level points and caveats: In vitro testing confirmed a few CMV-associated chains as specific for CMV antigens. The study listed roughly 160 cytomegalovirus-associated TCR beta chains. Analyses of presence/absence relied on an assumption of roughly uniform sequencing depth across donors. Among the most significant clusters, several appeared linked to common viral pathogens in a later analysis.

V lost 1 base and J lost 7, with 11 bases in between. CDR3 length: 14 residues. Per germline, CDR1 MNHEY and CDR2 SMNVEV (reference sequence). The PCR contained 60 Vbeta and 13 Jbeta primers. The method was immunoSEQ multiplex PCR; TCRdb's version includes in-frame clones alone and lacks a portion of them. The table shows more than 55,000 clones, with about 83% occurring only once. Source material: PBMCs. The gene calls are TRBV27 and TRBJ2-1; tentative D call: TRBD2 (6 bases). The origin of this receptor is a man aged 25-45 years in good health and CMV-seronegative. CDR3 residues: CASSLWGTENEQFF. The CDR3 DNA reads TGTGCCAGCAGTTTATGGGGGACTGAAAATGAGCAGTTCTTC.